This T cell receptor (beta chain) was recorded in a study of blood T cells in healthy people across ages. Study-wide results and limits: With age, beta diversity per million T cells declined roughly linearly, significantly by approximately 40. Correlation between TCR beta diversity and naive T cell percentage was strong.

Details on this clonotype: No antigen is known for it.

Sample-barcoded 5' priming and a J-beta primer mix drove a second PCR of 7 to 11 cycles. Via MiXCR, TCRdb re-called the 5' RACE reads, giving one row per CDR3 protein. Of some 920,000 distinct CDR3 sequences in the sample, roughly 47% are singletons; the top ten hold roughly 23%. Healthy Caucasians from Russia aged roughly 6 to 95 served as donors. The germline V gene has CDR1 MNHNS and CDR2 SASEGT. Germline trimming cut 3 bases from V and 5 bases from J; bases unmatched to any gene: 6. This CDR3 comprises 14 residues. The specimen sequenced was blood. This TCR came from a woman aged 55-70 years in good health. The chain combines TRBV6-1 with TRBJ2-5; 7 nucleotides agree with TRBD1. CDR3 bases: TGTGCCAGCAGTGAGACAGGGCTATCGGAGACCCAGTACTTC. As protein: CASSETGLSETQYF.